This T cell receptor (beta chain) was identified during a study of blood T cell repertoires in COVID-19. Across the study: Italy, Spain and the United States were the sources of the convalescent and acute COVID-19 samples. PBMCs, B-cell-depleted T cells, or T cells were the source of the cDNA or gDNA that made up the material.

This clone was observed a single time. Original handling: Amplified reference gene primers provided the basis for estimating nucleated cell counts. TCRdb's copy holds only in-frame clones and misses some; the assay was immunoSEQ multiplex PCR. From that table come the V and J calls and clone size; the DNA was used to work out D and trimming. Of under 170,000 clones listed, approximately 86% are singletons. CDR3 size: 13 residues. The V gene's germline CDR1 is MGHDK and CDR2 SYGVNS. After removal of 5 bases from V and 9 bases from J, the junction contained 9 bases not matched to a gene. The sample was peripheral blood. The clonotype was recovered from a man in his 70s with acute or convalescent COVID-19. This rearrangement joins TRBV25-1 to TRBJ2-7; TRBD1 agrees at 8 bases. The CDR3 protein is CASSLGQGRVQYF. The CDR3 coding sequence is TGTGCCAGCAGTCTAGGACAGGGCCGCGTGCAGTACTTC.